This T cell receptor beta chain emerged from a study of T-cell memory formation after mild COVID-19. General observations from the study: Those CD4+ clones that contracted were mainly in CM and EM (CD8+ ones in EMRA). Unconfirmed was the SARS-CoV-2 specificity of second-wave clones that peaked on day 37.

TCRdb recomputed calls from the 5' RACE reads with MiXCR, one row per CDR3 protein. The sample contains 550,000 to 600,000 distinct CDR3 sequences, about 18% of which appear only once. This clonotype was counted a few times. Its target is not known. Germline V CDR1 and CDR2: SGHVS, FQNEAQ. The CDR3 contains 17 residues. The V gene end was trimmed by 1 base and the J gene end by 0 bases; junction bases not matched to a gene: 6. V usage is TRBV7-8 and J usage is TRBJ2-3; TRBD2 matches at 8 bases. The receptor comes from an adult woman who had mild COVID-19 (a few samples of this study predate the infection). Cell type and time point are not known. Sequencing input: PBMCs or a T cell subset sorted from them (not recorded which). CDR3 sequence reads: CASSLEVAGSSTDTQYF. In DNA form, the CDR3 reads TGTGCCAGCAGCTTAGAAGTAGCGGGGTCTAGCACAGATACGCAGTATTTT.